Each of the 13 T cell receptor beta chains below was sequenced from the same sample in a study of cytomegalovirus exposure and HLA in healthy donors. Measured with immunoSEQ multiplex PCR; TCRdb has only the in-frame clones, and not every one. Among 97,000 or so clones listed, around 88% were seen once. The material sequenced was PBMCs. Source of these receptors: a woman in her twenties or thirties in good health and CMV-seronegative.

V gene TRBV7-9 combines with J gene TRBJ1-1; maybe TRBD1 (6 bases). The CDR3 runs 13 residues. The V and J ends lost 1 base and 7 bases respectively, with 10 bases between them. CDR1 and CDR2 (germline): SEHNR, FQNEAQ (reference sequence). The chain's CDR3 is CASSLGGPDEAFF. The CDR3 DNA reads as TGTGCCAGCAGCTTAGGGGGGCCGGATGAAGCTTTCTTT.

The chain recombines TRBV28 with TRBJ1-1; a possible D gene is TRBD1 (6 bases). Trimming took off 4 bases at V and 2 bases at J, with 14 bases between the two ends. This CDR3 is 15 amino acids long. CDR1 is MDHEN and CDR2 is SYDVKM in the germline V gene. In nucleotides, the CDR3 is TGTGCCAGCAGTTCCATCGCAGGGGCTAACACTGAAGCTTTCTTT. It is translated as CASSSIAGANTEAFF.

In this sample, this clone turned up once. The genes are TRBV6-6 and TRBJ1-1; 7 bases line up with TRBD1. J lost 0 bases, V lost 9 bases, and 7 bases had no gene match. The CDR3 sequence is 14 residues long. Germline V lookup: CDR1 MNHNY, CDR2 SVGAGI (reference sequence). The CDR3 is CASEQGPMNTEAFF. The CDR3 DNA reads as TGTGCCAGTGAACAGGGGCCTATGAACACTGAAGCTTTCTTT.

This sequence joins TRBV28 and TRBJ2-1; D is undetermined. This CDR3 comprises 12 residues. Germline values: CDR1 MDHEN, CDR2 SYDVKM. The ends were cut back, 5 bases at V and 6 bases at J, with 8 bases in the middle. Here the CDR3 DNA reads TGTGCCAGCAGTACCCCAGTCAATGAGCAGTTCTTC. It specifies CASSTPVNEQFF.

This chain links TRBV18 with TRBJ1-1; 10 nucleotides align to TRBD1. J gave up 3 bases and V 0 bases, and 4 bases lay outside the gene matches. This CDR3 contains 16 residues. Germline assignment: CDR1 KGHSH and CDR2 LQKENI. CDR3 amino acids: CASSPPRDRGYTEAFF. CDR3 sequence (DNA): TGTGCCAGCTCACCACCACGGGACAGGGGCTACACTGAAGCTTTCTTT.

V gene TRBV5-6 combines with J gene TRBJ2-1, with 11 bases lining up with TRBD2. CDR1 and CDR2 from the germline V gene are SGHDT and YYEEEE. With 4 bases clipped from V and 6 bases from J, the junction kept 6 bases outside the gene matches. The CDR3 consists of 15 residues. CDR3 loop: CASSEGLAEGNEQFF. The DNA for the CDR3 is TGTGCCAGCAGCGAGGGACTAGCGGAGGGCAATGAGCAGTTCTTC.

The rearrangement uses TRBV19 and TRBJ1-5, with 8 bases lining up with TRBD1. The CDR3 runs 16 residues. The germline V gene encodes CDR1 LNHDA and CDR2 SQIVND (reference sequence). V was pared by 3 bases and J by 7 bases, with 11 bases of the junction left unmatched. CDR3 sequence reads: CASSMAPGGAAQPQHF. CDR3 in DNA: TGTGCCAGTAGTATGGCCCCAGGGGGCGCGGCCCAGCCCCAGCATTTT.

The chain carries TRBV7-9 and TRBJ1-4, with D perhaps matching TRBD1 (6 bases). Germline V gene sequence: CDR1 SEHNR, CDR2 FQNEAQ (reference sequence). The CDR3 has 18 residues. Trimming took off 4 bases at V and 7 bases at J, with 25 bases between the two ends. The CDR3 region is CASSSQGQWDVRVEKLFF. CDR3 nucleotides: TGTGCCAGCAGCTCCCAGGGACAATGGGATGTTCGTGTTGAAAAACTGTTTTTT.

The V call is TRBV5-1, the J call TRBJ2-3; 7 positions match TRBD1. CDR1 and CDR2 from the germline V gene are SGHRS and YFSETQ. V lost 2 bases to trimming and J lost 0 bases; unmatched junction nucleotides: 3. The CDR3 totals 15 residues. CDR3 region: CASSFGTVSTDTQYF. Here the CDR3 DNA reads TGCGCCAGCAGCTTTGGGACAGTGAGCACAGATACGCAGTATTTT.

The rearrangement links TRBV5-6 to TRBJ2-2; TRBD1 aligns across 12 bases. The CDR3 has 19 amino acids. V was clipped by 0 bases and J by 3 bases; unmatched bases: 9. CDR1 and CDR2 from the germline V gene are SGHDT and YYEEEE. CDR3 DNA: TGTGCCAGCAGCTTGGGGCCATTGGGACAGGGGGCTGACACCGGGGAGCTGTTTTTT. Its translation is CASSLGPLGQGADTGELFF.

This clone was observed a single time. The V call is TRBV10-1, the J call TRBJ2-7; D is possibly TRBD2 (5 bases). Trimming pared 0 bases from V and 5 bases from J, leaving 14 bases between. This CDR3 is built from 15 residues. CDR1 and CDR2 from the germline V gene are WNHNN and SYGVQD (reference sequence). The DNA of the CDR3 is TGCGCCAGCAGTGAGTCGGTCCGCCTCGGGGACGAGCAGTACTTC. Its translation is CASSESVRLGDEQYF.

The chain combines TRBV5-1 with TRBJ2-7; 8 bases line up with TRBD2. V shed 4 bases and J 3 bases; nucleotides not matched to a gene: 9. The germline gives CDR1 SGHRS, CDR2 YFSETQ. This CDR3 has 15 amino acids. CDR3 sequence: CASSVGAGGRYEQYF. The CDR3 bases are TGCGCCAGCAGCGTCGGGGCGGGGGGCCGCTACGAGCAGTACTTC.

CDR3 loop: CASSSPTRDRVGREQYF. The CDR3 DNA is TGTGCCAGCAGTTCCCCCACCCGGGACAGGGTGGGGAGGGAGCAGTACTTC. The rearrangement uses TRBV28 and TRBJ2-7; 9 bases are shared with TRBD1. Trimming cost V 4 bases and J 7 bases; bases outside gene matches: 17. CDR3 size: 17 residues. The germline gives CDR1 MDHEN, CDR2 SYDVKM.